The T cell receptor beta chain under discussion was sequenced for a study of cytomegalovirus exposure and HLA in healthy donors. Across the study: As an earlier analysis found, some 180 million T cells yielded some 120 million unique TCR beta sequences.

The study ran its PCR with 60 Vbeta and 13 Jbeta primers. Produced via immunoSEQ multiplex PCR; TCRdb's table is partial and in-frame only. Among 150,000 to 200,000 clones listed, approximately 71% were seen once. Germline-derived CDR1 and CDR2 are SEHNR and FQNEAQ (reference sequence). The CDR3 has 15 residues. A few counts support this clone. Source material: PBMCs. The clonotype comes from a man under 40 in good health and CMV-seropositive. The genes are TRBV7-9 and TRBJ2-4, with D perhaps matching TRBD2 (7 bases). The DNA for the CDR3 is TGTGCGACTACCTCTGGGGGGGCGTCCAAAAACATTCAGTACTTC. This codes for CATTSGGASKNIQYF.